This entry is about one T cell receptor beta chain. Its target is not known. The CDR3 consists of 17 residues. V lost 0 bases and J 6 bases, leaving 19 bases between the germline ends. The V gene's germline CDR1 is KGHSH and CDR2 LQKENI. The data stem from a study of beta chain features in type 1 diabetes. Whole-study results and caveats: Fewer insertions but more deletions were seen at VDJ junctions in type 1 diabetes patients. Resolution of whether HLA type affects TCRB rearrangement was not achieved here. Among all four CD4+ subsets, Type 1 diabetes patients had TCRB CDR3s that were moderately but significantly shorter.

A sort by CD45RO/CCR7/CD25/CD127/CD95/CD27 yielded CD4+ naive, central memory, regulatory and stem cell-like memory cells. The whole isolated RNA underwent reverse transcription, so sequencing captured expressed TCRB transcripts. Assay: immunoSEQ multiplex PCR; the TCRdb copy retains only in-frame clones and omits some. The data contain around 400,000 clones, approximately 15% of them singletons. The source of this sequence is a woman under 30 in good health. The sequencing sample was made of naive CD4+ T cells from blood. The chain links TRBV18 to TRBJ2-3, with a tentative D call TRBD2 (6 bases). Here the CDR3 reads CASSPPFWIGGEDTQYF. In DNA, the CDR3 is TGTGCCAGCTCACCACCTTTTTGGATCGGGGGAGAGGATACGCAGTATTTT.